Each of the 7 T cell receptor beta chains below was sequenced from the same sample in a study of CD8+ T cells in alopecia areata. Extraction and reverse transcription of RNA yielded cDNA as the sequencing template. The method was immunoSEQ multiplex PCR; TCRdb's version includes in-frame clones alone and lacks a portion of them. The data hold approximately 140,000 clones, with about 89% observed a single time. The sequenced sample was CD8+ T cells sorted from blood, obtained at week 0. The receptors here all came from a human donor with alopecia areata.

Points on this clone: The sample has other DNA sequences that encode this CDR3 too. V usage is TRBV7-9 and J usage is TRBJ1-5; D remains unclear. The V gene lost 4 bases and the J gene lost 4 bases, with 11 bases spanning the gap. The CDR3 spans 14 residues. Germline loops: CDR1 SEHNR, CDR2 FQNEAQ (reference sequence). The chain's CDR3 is CASSSSSGNQPQHF. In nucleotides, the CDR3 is TGTGCCAGCAGCTCATCTTCGGGAAATCAGCCCCAGCATTTT.

CDR3 in DNA: TGTGCCAGCAGCCAAGATAACCTAGAAGAGACCCAGTACTTC. Residues: CASSQDNLEETQYF. This sequence joins TRBV4-2 and TRBJ2-5; D gene uncertain. Trimming stripped 0 bases from V and 3 bases from J, with 8 bases between. The CDR3 is 14 amino acids. Germline CDR1 LGHNA, CDR2 YNFKEQ.

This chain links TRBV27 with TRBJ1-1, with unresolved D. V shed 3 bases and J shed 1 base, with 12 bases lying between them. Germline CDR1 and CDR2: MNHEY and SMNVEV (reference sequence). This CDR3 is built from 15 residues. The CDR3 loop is CASSFRYSPNTEAFF. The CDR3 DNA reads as TGTGCCAGCAGTTTTAGGTATTCCCCGAACACTGAAGCTTTCTTT.

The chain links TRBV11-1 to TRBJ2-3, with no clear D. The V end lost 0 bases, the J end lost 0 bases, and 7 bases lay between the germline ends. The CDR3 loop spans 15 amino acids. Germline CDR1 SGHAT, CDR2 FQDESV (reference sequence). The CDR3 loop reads CASSLAGLSTDTQYF. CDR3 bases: TGTGCCAGCAGCTTAGCAGGCCTTAGCACAGATACGCAGTATTTT.

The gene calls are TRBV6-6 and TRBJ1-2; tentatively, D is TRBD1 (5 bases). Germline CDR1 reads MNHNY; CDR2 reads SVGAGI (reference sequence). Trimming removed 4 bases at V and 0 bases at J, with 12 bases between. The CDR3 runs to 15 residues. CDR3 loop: CASSFSTEANYGYTF. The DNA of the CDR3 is TGTGCCAGCAGTTTTTCGACAGAAGCTAACTATGGCTACACCTTC.

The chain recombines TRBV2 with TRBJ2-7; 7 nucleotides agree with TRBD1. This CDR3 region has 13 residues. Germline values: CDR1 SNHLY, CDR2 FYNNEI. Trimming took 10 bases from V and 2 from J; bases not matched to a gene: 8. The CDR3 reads CAKKTGTAYEQYF. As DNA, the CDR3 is TGTGCCAAAAAAACCGGGACAGCCTACGAGCAGTACTTC.

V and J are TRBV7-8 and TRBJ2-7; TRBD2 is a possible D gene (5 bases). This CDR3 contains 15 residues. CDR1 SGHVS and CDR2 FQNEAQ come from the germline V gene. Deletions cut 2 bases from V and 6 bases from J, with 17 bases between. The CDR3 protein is CASSLIDDYRGEQYF. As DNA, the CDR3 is TGTGCCAGCAGCTTAATCGATGACTACCGAGGCGAGCAGTACTTC.